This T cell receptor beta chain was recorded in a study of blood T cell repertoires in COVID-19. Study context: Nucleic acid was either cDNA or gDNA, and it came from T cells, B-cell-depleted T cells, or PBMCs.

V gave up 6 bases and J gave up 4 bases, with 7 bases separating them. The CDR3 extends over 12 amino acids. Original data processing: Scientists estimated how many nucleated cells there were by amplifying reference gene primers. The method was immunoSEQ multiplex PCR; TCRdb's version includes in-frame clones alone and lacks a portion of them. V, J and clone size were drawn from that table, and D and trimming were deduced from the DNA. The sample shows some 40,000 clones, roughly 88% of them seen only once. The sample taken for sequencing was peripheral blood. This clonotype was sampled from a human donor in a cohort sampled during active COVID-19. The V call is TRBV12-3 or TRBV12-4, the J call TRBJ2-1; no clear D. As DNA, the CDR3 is TGTGCCAGCAGCTACCGATACAATGAGCAGTTCTTC. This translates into CASSYRYNEQFF.